This T cell receptor (beta chain) was obtained from a study of blood T cell repertoires in COVID-19. At the level of the study: Spain, Italy and the United States supplied samples that represented acute and convalescent COVID-19.

Participants in the exposed group had met a COVID-19 case in the 2 weeks before joining the study. The authors' processing: It was from reference gene primer amplification that nucleated cell counts were estimated. Using immunoSEQ multiplex PCR, the repertoire was profiled, and TCRdb retains in-frame clones only, with some absent. V and J calls and clone size follow that table, whereas D and trimming were derived from the DNA. The repertoire has nearly 250,000 clones, 70% to 90% of them found once; the top ten carry 0.87%. Germline CDR1 SEHNR, CDR2 FQNEAQ (reference sequence). The CDR3 covers 14 residues. V lost 5 bases and J lost 4, with 12 bases in between.

The source material was PBMCs or T cells enriched from blood (not recorded which). The clonotype comes from a man in his fifties or sixties who had been exposed to COVID-19. V and J are TRBV7-9 and TRBJ1-5; D is ambiguous. The CDR3 nucleotides read TGTGCCAGCAGCCATCTGGCGGGGAATCAGCCCCAGCATTTT. Its protein product is CASSHLAGNQPQHF. Complete variable domain (other parts from reference TRBV7-9 and TRBJ1-5): DTGVSQNPRHKITKRGQNVTFRCDPISEHNRLYWYRQTLGQGPEFLTYFQNEAQLEKSRLLSDRFSAERPKGSFSTLEIQRTEQGDSAMYLCASSHLAGNQPQHFGDGTRLSIL.